The source of this TCR beta chain is a study of blood T cell repertoires in COVID-19. Across the study: Samples came from the United States, Italy and Spain, spanning acute and convalescent COVID-19. Sample material is recorded as cDNA or gDNA derived from T cells, B-cell-depleted T cells, or PBMCs.

CDR3 length equals 20 residues. In the authors' methods: Counts of nucleated cells, estimated from reference gene primer amplification, were obtained. Some clones are missing from TCRdb's copy, which holds only in-frame ones; the method was immunoSEQ multiplex PCR. The V and J calls and clone size were taken over from that table, and D and trimming were inferred from the DNA. The table records about 150,000 clones, approximately 80% of them present only once. Sequenced material: peripheral blood. The clonotype comes from a human donor in a cohort sampled during active COVID-19. The genes are TRBV21-1 and TRBJ2-2; the listed D gene, TRBD2, was not tested against the DNA. TRBV21-1 is termed a pseudogene. The CDR3, as DNA: TGTGCCAGCAGCAGGGGGGAGCGGCAGAGGGTCGGGCCCTACACCGGGGAGCTGTTTTTT. Translation: CASSRGERQRVGPYTGELFF.